Following are 31 T cell receptor beta chains from one sample sequenced in a study of blood T cell repertoires in COVID-19. TCRdb's copy holds only in-frame clones and misses some; the assay was immunoSEQ multiplex PCR. The sample contains 150,000 to 200,000 clones, roughly nine tenths of which appear only once. The source material was peripheral blood. The receptors derive from a woman aged 55-69 years with COVID-19, enrolled during active disease.

The chain combines TRBV20-1 with TRBJ2-5; D is uncertain. The CDR3 sequence is 13 residues long. Germline CDR1 and CDR2: DFQATT and SNEGSKA (reference sequence). Trimming pared 3 bases from V and 2 bases from J, leaving 10 bases between. The CDR3 sequence is CSASRSLQETQYF. CDR3 coding DNA: TGCAGTGCTAGTCGGTCCCTACAAGAGACCCAGTACTTC.

This clone was recorded once. CDR3 bases: TGTGCCAGCAGCCCAACAGGTCCGGTGAACACTGAAGCTTTCTTT. Translation gives CASSPTGPVNTEAFF. This chain links TRBV5-5 with TRBJ1-1; D may be TRBD1 (5 bases). The CDR3 is made up of 15 amino acids. Trimming pared 4 bases from V and 0 bases from J, leaving 13 bases between. The germline V gene has CDR1 SGHKS and CDR2 YYEKEE (reference sequence). The complete variable domain, with remaining parts taken from reference TRBV5-5 and TRBJ1-1, reads DAGVTQSPTHLIKTRGQQVTLRCSPISGHKSVSWYQQVLGQGPQFIFQYYEKEERGRGNFPDRFSARQFPNYSSELNVNALLLGDSALYLCASSPTGPVNTEAFFGQGTRLTVV.

The CDR3, as DNA: TGTGCCAGCAGTCGACCTAAGGCGGGAGGGCCGGGCGAGCAGTACTTC. Translating gives CASSRPKAGGPGEQYF. The chain recombines TRBV28 with TRBJ2-7; TRBD2 agrees at 9 bases. Germline trimming cut 5 bases from V and 6 bases from J; bases unmatched to any gene: 14. The germline V gene encodes CDR1 MDHEN and CDR2 SYDVKM. This CDR3 region has 16 residues.

The chain links TRBV28 to TRBJ2-7; D is unresolved. Trimming left V 6 bases short and J 5 bases short, with 14 bases between. This CDR3 has 13 amino acids. The germline gives CDR1 MDHEN, CDR2 SYDVKM. CDR3: CASRGGSLHEQYF. The CDR3 nucleotides read TGTGCCAGCAGAGGCGGAAGCCTCCACGAGCAGTACTTC.

The chain employs TRBV7-2 and TRBJ1-5; no firm D call. CDR3 size: 13 residues. Germline CDR1 SGHTA, CDR2 FQGNSA. The ends were cut back, 6 bases at V and 8 bases at J, with 14 bases in the middle. CDR3 nucleotides: TGTGCCAGCAGTAGAGGAGCAGCGGAGCCCCAGCATTTT. Translation: CASSRGAAEPQHF.

The chain carries TRBV6-5 and TRBJ1-1, with a possible D match to TRBD1 (6 bases). CDR1 and CDR2 (germline): MNHEY, SVGAGI. The CDR3 runs 14 residues. Deletions cut 5 bases from V and 0 bases from J, with 10 bases between. CDR3 sequence reads: CASSRQALNTEAFF. CDR3 coding DNA: TGTGCCAGCAGTAGACAGGCTTTGAACACTGAAGCTTTCTTT.

The rearrangement uses TRBV27 and TRBJ1-6; 11 bases match TRBD1. Germline values: CDR1 MNHEY, CDR2 SMNVEV (reference sequence). V was pared by 5 bases and J by 9 bases, with 6 bases of the junction left unmatched. This CDR3 has 15 residues. The CDR3 nucleotides are TGTGCCAGCAGTCTCCGGACAGGGGGCGTTTCACCCCTCCACTTT. Amino acid sequence: CASSLRTGGVSPLHF.

The rearrangement joins TRBV18 to TRBJ2-3, with 14 bases fitting TRBD2. This CDR3 spans 17 amino acids. Germline V gene lookup returns CDR1 KGHSH and CDR2 LQKENI. With V trimmed by 0 bases and J by 4 bases, 3 bases remained unmatched. The CDR3 DNA follows: TGTGCCAGCTCACCACCGGGGACTAGCGGGAGCTCAGATACGCAGTATTTT. Its translation is CASSPPGTSGSSDTQYF.

This clone was seen a few times. This chain links TRBV19 with TRBJ2-5; 10 bases align to TRBD1. The J segment lost 5 bases and the V segment lost 4 bases, leaving 13 bases of the junction unmatched. The germline V gene encodes CDR1 LNHDA and CDR2 SQIVND (reference sequence). The CDR3 contains 17 residues. In DNA form, the CDR3 reads TGTGCCAGTAGTACTGAACCCGGGACAGGGGAACAGGAGACCCAGTACTTC. Its protein product is CASSTEPGTGEQETQYF.

The genes are TRBV6-4 and TRBJ2-1, with TRBD1 matching over 9 bases. CDR3 length equals 15 residues. Germline V gene data show CDR1 as MRHNA and CDR2 as SNTAGT. With 3 bases clipped from V and 6 bases from J, the junction kept 6 bases outside the gene matches. The CDR3 DNA sequence: TGTGCCAGCAGTGAGGGGACAGGGAGCGGCAATGAGCAGTTCTTC. Translating it yields CASSEGTGSGNEQFF.

The V and J genes are TRBV4-3 and TRBJ1-2, with 8 positions matching TRBD1. This CDR3 region has 16 residues. Trimming at V came to 0 bases and at J to 0 bases, leaving 3 bases not matched to a gene. Germline V lookup: CDR1 LGHNA, CDR2 YSLEER. CDR3 in amino acids: CASSQDGTGTNYGYTF. The CDR3 nucleotides read TGCGCCAGCAGCCAAGATGGGACAGGCACTAACTATGGCTACACCTTC.

The chain couples TRBV5-4 to TRBJ1-2; D is possibly TRBD1 (6 bases). Trimming took 0 bases from V and 3 from J, leaving 21 bases between them. Germline lookup yields CDR1 SGHNT and CDR2 YYREEE (reference sequence). This CDR3 has 18 residues. CDR3 DNA sequence: TGTGCCAGCAGCTTGGAACCGAGTACAGGGATGGCCTACTATGGCTACACCTTC. Translation gives CASSLEPSTGMAYYGYTF.

This chain joins TRBV28 and TRBJ2-2; tentative D call: TRBD2 (6 bases). Germline-derived CDR1 and CDR2 are MDHEN and SYDVKM. V was shortened by 2 bases and J by 1 base, with 8 bases between the two germline ends. The CDR3 loop spans 15 amino acids. The CDR3 bases are TGTGCCAGCAGTTTACCAGCGGGGAACACCGGGGAGCTGTTTTTT. Its protein product is CASSLPAGNTGELFF.

The chain employs TRBV11-3 and TRBJ1-2, with no clear D. Trimming shortened V by 0 bases and J by 0 bases, and 14 bases separated the two germline ends. This CDR3 is 17 amino acids long. Germline CDR1 and CDR2: SGHNT and YENEEA. The DNA for the CDR3 is TGTGCCAGCAGCTTAGACCACTTTCCTCGTACTAACTATGGCTACACCTTC. Translating it yields CASSLDHFPRTNYGYTF.

The chain employs TRBV20-1 and TRBJ1-1; TRBD1 matches at 7 bases. V trimming: 3 bases; J trimming: 1 base; junction bases outside the gene matches: 5. CDR3 length: 14 residues. Per germline, CDR1 DFQATT and CDR2 SNEGSKA (reference sequence). In DNA form, the CDR3 reads TGCAGTGCTAGTCTATACAGGGGGAACACTGAAGCTTTCTTT. Its translation: CSASLYRGNTEAFF.

This clone was seen once. The chain carries TRBV6-2 or TRBV6-3 and TRBJ2-7; 9 bases line up with TRBD2. CDR3 length: 17 residues. Germline CDR1 reads MNHEY; CDR2 reads SVGEGT. With 4 bases clipped from V and 10 bases from J, the junction kept 20 bases outside the gene matches. CDR3 region: CASSSTRRVGASGDQYF. CDR3 coding DNA: TGTGCCAGCAGTTCTACTCGACGGGTCGGGGCTAGCGGGGACCAGTACTTC.

This clone was seen a single time. The chain links TRBV7-6 to TRBJ2-1, with D perhaps TRBD2 (5 bases). The CDR3 consists of 16 residues. Trimming removed 5 bases at V and 0 bases at J, with 14 bases between. The germline V gene encodes CDR1 SGHVS and CDR2 FNYEAQ. CDR3 loop: CASSPFVGSSYNEQFF. CDR3 nucleotide sequence: TGTGCCAGCAGCCCCTTCGTAGGGAGCTCCTACAATGAGCAGTTCTTC.

Here the CDR3 reads CASSFPFSGGETQYF. DNA for the CDR3: TGTGCCAGCAGTTTCCCTTTTAGCGGGGGAGAGACCCAGTACTTC. The V and J genes are TRBV28 and TRBJ2-5; 9 bases align to TRBD2. The CDR3 is 15 residues long. Germline trimming cut 3 bases from V and 4 bases from J; bases unmatched to any gene: 6. Germline CDR1 and CDR2: MDHEN and SYDVKM.

This chain connects TRBV4-1 to TRBJ2-7, with 8 bases matching TRBD2. V gave up 5 bases and J gave up 1 base; unmatched junction bases: 13. Germline CDR1 reads MGHRA; CDR2 reads YSYEKL. CDR3 length equals 17 residues. CDR3 sequence: CASSWASGSIASYEQYF. The CDR3 nucleotides are TGCGCCAGCAGCTGGGCTAGCGGGTCCATAGCGTCCTACGAGCAGTACTTC.

The chain carries TRBV19 and TRBJ2-7; 9 bases are shared with TRBD2. CDR3 length: 15 amino acids. CDR1 is LNHDA, CDR2 SQIVND, per germline (reference sequence). V dropped 3 bases and J dropped 0; count of bases not matched to a gene: 3. Here the CDR3 DNA reads TGTGCCAGTAGTATCCAGCGGGAGGCCTCCTACGAGCAGTACTTC. Amino acid sequence: CASSIQREASYEQYF.

The rearrangement links TRBV18 to TRBJ1-1, with 8 bases identical to TRBD1. This CDR3 region has 14 residues. Per the germline V gene, CDR1 is KGHSH and CDR2 is LQKENI. The junction had 8 bases not matched to a gene; V was cut back by 6 bases and J by 5 bases. This CDR3 reads CASSPGQGQTEAFF. CDR3 nucleotides: TGTGCCAGCTCCCCCGGACAGGGTCAGACTGAAGCTTTCTTT.

V gene TRBV6-6 combines with J gene TRBJ1-3; D uncertain. The length of the CDR3 is 15 residues. Trimming removed 6 bases from V and 6 bases from J, with 18 bases in between. Germline V gene data show CDR1 as MNHNY and CDR2 as SVGAGI (reference sequence). The CDR3 protein is CASSRPQENVNTIYF. The CDR3 DNA follows: TGTGCCAGCAGCCGCCCCCAGGAAAACGTAAACACCATATATTTT.

V is TRBV30 and J is TRBJ2-1, with TRBD2 matching 8 bases. Germline trimming cut 5 bases from V and 6 bases from J; bases unmatched to any gene: 3. Germline loops: CDR1 GTSNPN, CDR2 SVGIG (reference sequence). This CDR3 spans 12 amino acids. The CDR3 DNA reads as TGTGCCTGGGCCGGGACTAGCAATGAGCAGTTCTTC. It encodes CAWAGTSNEQFF.

The chain carries TRBV11-3 and TRBJ1-1; no definite D call. Germline V lookup: CDR1 SGHNT, CDR2 YENEEA. This CDR3 is built from 13 residues. The V end lost 1 base, the J end lost 8 bases, and 11 bases lay between the germline ends. CDR3 in DNA: TGTGCCAGCAGCTTAGGGCAGATACCCGAAGCTTTCTTT. Translation gives CASSLGQIPEAFF. The variable domain in full, with the rest retrieved from reference TRBV11-3 and TRBJ1-1, is EAGVVQSPRYKIIEKKQPVAFWCNPISGHNTLYWYLQNLGQGPELLIRYENEEAVDDSQLPKDRFSAERLKGVDSTLKIQPAELGDSAVYLCASSLGQIPEAFFGQGTRLTVV.

The chain uses TRBV30 and TRBJ2-5; 8 bases are shared with TRBD2. Unmatched junction bases numbered 12, after V lost 4 bases and J lost 5 bases. Germline V gene lookup returns CDR1 GTSNPN and CDR2 SVGIG (reference sequence). CDR3 length equals 15 residues. CDR3 loop: CAWTRPQAGVETQYF. CDR3 bases: TGTGCCTGGACCCGCCCCCAAGCGGGAGTGGAGACCCAGTACTTC.

The genes are TRBV5-1 and TRBJ2-1; perhaps TRBD2 as D (5 bases). Between the trimmed V and J ends, which lost 4 bases and 2 bases, there was a span of 10 bases. The length of the CDR3 is 14 residues. CDR1 is SGHRS, CDR2 YFSETQ, per germline. Here the CDR3 reads CASSTSGTYNEQFF. The CDR3 coding sequence is TGCGCCAGCAGCACAAGCGGTACCTACAATGAGCAGTTCTTC.

This chain connects TRBV28 to TRBJ1-1; tentative D call: TRBD1 (5 bases). V was pared by 4 bases and J by 2 bases, with 11 bases between. The V gene's germline CDR1 is MDHEN and CDR2 SYDVKM. The CDR3 has 14 amino acids. This chain's CDR3 is CASSSGLINTEAFF. DNA for the CDR3: TGTGCCAGCAGTTCGGGACTCATAAACACTGAAGCTTTCTTT.

V is TRBV6-7 and J is TRBJ2-7, with TRBD1 identical over 8 bases. TRBV6-7 is sorted into the ORF group, with uncertain function. The CDR3 covers 16 residues. Germline trimming cut 4 bases from V and 4 bases from J; bases unmatched to any gene: 12. CDR3 amino acids: CASSLRSDRDFYEQYF. CDR3 DNA sequence: TGTGCCAGCAGTTTGAGGTCGGACAGGGATTTTTACGAGCAGTACTTC.

V and J are TRBV7-9 and TRBJ1-1; D gene uncertain. Trimming removed 6 bases at V and 0 bases at J, with 14 bases between. This CDR3 contains 15 residues. From germline, CDR1 is SEHNR and CDR2 FQNEAQ (reference sequence). The CDR3 spells CASRKEGSLNTEAFF. DNA of the CDR3: TGTGCCAGCAGGAAAGAGGGTTCCCTGAACACTGAAGCTTTCTTT.

This clone has just one count. The chain joins TRBV7-2 to TRBJ1-2; D perhaps matches TRBD1 (5 bases). The CDR3 loop spans 12 amino acids. V gave up 4 bases and J gave up 8 bases, with 11 bases separating them. CDR1 is SGHTA, CDR2 FQGNSA, per germline. This CDR3 is CASSSGRVGYTF. The CDR3 nucleotides are TGTGCCAGCAGCTCGGGCAGGGTCGGCTACACCTTC.

With respect to this clone: The same CDR3 also results from other DNA sequences found in this sample. The V call is TRBV11-2, the J call TRBJ2-7; 7 bases map to TRBD1. V trimming: 1 base; J trimming: 1 base; junction bases outside the gene matches: 1. The CDR3 sequence is 14 residues long. Germline lookup yields CDR1 SGHAT and CDR2 FQNNGV. The CDR3: CASSLGTGSYEQYF. CDR3 nucleotide sequence: TGTGCCAGCAGCTTAGGGACAGGATCCTACGAGCAGTACTTC. Full variable domain (remainder filled in from reference TRBV11-2 and TRBJ2-7): EAGVAQSPRYKIIEKRQSVAFWCNPISGHATLYWYQQILGQGPKLLIQFQNNGVVDDSQLPKDRFSAERLKGVDSTLKIQPAKLEDSAVYLCASSLGTGSYEQYFGPGTRLTVT.